This entry lists 20 T cell receptor beta chains sequenced from one sample in a study of T cells in localized non-small cell lung cancer. Sequencing used immunoSEQ multiplex PCR; TCRdb keeps in-frame clones, though not all of them. The data hold about 82,000 clones, with around 80% observed a single time. Source: PBMCs, taken before any cancer treatment. The receptor set was obtained from a man aged 40 to 70 with stage II squamous cell lung carcinoma.

The chain couples TRBV28 to TRBJ1-1, with 10 positions matching TRBD1. Germline V gives CDR1 MDHEN, CDR2 SYDVKM. The CDR3 extends over 17 amino acids. With V trimmed by 6 bases and J by 0 bases, 10 bases remained unmatched. The CDR3 DNA reads as TGTGCCAGCAGCCGGAGGACAGGGGGGGCTATGAACACTGAAGCTTTCTTT. Translating gives CASSRRTGGAMNTEAFF. Filled out from reference TRBV28 and TRBJ1-1, the complete variable domain reads DVKVTQSSRYLVKRTGEKVFLECVQDMDHENMFWYRQDPGLGLRLIYFSYDVKMKEKGDIPEGYSVSREKKERFSLILESASTNQTSMYLCASSRRTGGAMNTEAFFGQGTRLTVV.

The chain combines TRBV28 with TRBJ1-6; no reliable D call. The germline V gene has CDR1 MDHEN and CDR2 SYDVKM. This CDR3 contains 15 residues. V was trimmed by 6 bases and J by 10 bases, leaving 19 bases between them. CDR3 protein: CASRQIVGNGSPLHF. The DNA of the CDR3 is TGTGCCAGCAGACAAATCGTTGGCAATGGATCACCCCTCCACTTT.

V and J are TRBV7-3 and TRBJ2-2, with D perhaps matching TRBD1 or TRBD2 (6 bases each). Per germline, CDR1 SGHTA and CDR2 FQGTGA. The germline V and J ends were trimmed by 4 bases and 7 bases, with 16 bases remaining between them. The CDR3 extends over 15 amino acids. The CDR3 is CASSSRPGAGGELFF. DNA of the CDR3: TGTGCCAGCAGCTCTCGGCCGGGGGCGGGCGGGGAGCTGTTTTTT.

J is TRBJ2-1 and V is TRBV2, with a weak D call TRBD1 (5 bases). Germline V gives CDR1 SNHLY, CDR2 FYNNEI. The CDR3 has 11 residues. Trimming removed 6 bases at V and 10 bases at J, with 10 bases between. CDR3 sequence: CASRRSGEQFF. The CDR3 DNA is TGTGCCAGCAGACGGTCAGGGGAGCAGTTCTTC.

The chain uses TRBV6-5 and TRBJ1-1; possibly TRBD1 for D (5 bases). Trimming removed 7 bases at V and 5 bases at J, with 14 bases between. Germline loops: CDR1 MNHEY, CDR2 SVGAGI. The CDR3 loop spans 13 amino acids. DNA for the CDR3: TGTGCCAGCACGGATTTGAGGGGAACTGAAGCTTTCTTT. Residues: CASTDLRGTEAFF.

This clone was seen just once. The gene calls are TRBV7-9 and TRBJ2-3; TRBD1 agrees at 9 bases. Germline values: CDR1 SEHNR, CDR2 FQNEAQ (reference sequence). This CDR3 is built from 16 residues. Trimming removed 3 bases from V and 9 bases from J; junction bases left unmatched: 13. The DNA for the CDR3 is TGTGCCAGCAGCTTCCCCGGGACAGGGACCTCGGGGACGCAGTATTTT. Its translation is CASSFPGTGTSGTQYF.

The chain has TRBV27 and TRBJ1-5; D is unclear. Trimming left V 1 base short and J 8 bases short, with 9 bases between. Germline V gene sequence: CDR1 MNHEY, CDR2 SMNVEV (reference sequence). There are 13 residues in the CDR3. CDR3 bases: TGTGCCAGCAGTTTATACGGTATTGAGCCCCAGCATTTT. Its protein product is CASSLYGIEPQHF.

The genes are TRBV5-4 and TRBJ2-7, with 8 nucleotides matching TRBD2. The CDR3 is 15 amino acids. Trimming took 4 bases from V and 3 from J; bases not matched to a gene: 9. The V gene's germline CDR1 is SGHNT and CDR2 YYREEE (reference sequence). As DNA, the CDR3 is TGTGCCAGCAGCGCCGGGACTAGTGATTTCTACGAGCAGTACTTC. This sequence encodes CASSAGTSDFYEQYF.

This chain links TRBV25-1 with TRBJ1-6; 8 bases align to TRBD1. V was clipped by 6 bases and J by 7 bases; unmatched bases: 8. There are 15 residues in the CDR3. Germline CDR1 MGHDK, CDR2 SYGVNS. CDR3 amino acids: CASSGGTGGNSPLHF. CDR3 DNA: TGTGCCAGCAGCGGTGGAACAGGGGGGAATTCACCCCTCCACTTT.

This clone was counted between two and nine times. The rearrangement uses TRBV18 and TRBJ1-2; TRBD1 might be the D (6 bases). Germline V lookup: CDR1 KGHSH, CDR2 LQKENI. The CDR3 sequence is 15 residues long. The V gene lost 3 bases and the J gene lost 1 base, with 12 bases spanning the gap. Written as DNA, the CDR3 is TGTGCCAGCTCACCCAGGGGTTCTTATAACTATGGCTACACCTTC. This codes for CASSPRGSYNYGYTF.

The CDR3 DNA sequence: TGTGCCAGCAGGGGGTGGGAGTTTAACGAGCAGTACTTC. Its protein is CASRGWEFNEQYF. V is TRBV28 and J is TRBJ2-7; a weak D match, TRBD2 (5 bases). Germline-derived CDR1 and CDR2 are MDHEN and SYDVKM. This CDR3 has 13 residues. V lost 6 bases and J 5 bases, leaving 14 bases between the germline ends.

The chain has TRBV5-1 and TRBJ2-5; the D gene is possibly TRBD2 (6 bases). The CDR3 covers 14 residues. Trimming left V 3 bases short and J 5 bases short, with 14 bases between. Germline V gene lookup returns CDR1 SGHRS and CDR2 YFSETQ. CDR3: CASSSGLTEETQYF. CDR3 DNA: TGCGCCAGCAGCTCGGGACTTACGGAGGAGACCCAGTACTTC.

This chain joins TRBV5-1 and TRBJ2-1, with D possibly being TRBD1 (5 bases). V lost 0 bases and J 5 bases, leaving 15 bases between the germline ends. The CDR3 is made up of 16 amino acids. CDR1 and CDR2 (germline): SGHRS, YFSETQ. The CDR3 reads CASSLAETGHNNEQFF. The CDR3 region has the DNA TGCGCCAGCAGCTTGGCCGAGACCGGACACAACAATGAGCAGTTCTTC.

The chain carries TRBV19 and TRBJ1-5; no reliable D call. V lost 3 bases and J 7 bases, leaving 16 bases between the germline ends. This CDR3 has 15 amino acids. CDR1 is LNHDA and CDR2 is SQIVND in the germline V gene (reference sequence). The CDR3 DNA reads TGTGCCAGTAGTATTTCACACGGGCCTAGGCAGCCCCAGCATTTT. This sequence encodes CASSISHGPRQPQHF.

The chain recombines TRBV19 with TRBJ1-5; perhaps TRBD1 as D (5 bases). Trimming shortened V by 8 bases and J by 0 bases, and 14 bases separated the two germline ends. The CDR3 has 15 amino acids. The V gene's germline CDR1 is LNHDA and CDR2 SQIVND (reference sequence). CDR3 region: CASLVSGDSNQPQHF. The CDR3 nucleotides read TGTGCCAGTTTAGTATCGGGGGATAGCAATCAGCCCCAGCATTTT.

The chain employs TRBV4-2 and TRBJ1-6; 7 bases map to TRBD1. Trimming cost V 4 bases and J 10 bases; bases outside gene matches: 10. The CDR3 spans 15 residues. Germline V CDR1 and CDR2: LGHNA, YNFKEQ. CDR3 protein: CASSPNRDSWSPLHF. The CDR3 coding sequence is TGTGCCAGCAGCCCTAACCGGGACAGCTGGTCACCCCTCCACTTT.

This chain connects TRBV19 to TRBJ1-5; no clear D. The V gene's germline CDR1 is LNHDA and CDR2 SQIVND (reference sequence). V was trimmed by 2 bases and J by 4 bases, leaving 6 bases between them. CDR3 length equals 13 residues. This CDR3 is CASSISGNQPQHF. CDR3 DNA: TGTGCCAGTAGTATATCGGGGAATCAGCCCCAGCATTTT.

The chain is built from TRBV28 and TRBJ2-7, with 7 bases lining up with TRBD1. CDR3 length equals 16 residues. The V and J ends lost 3 bases and 0 bases, in that order; junction bases with no gene match: 8. Germline CDR1 is MDHEN and CDR2 is SYDVKM. CDR3 protein: CASSFLGTASSYEQYF. In nucleotides, the CDR3 is TGTGCCAGCAGTTTTCTCGGGACAGCCAGCTCCTACGAGCAGTACTTC.

Here the CDR3 reads CASRLAGGTYNEQFF. CDR3 in DNA: TGTGCCAGCAGACTAGCGGGAGGAACCTACAATGAGCAGTTCTTC. This chain connects TRBV6-5 to TRBJ2-1; 12 nucleotides line up with TRBD2. The length of the CDR3 is 15 residues. V gave up 6 bases and J gave up 2 bases; unmatched junction bases: 2. Looked up from germline, CDR1 is MNHEY and CDR2 is SVGAGI.

This clone was picked up a small number of times. The chain is built from TRBV18 and TRBJ1-5; TRBD1 matches at 10 bases. This CDR3 spans 15 amino acids. Germline V gene lookup returns CDR1 KGHSH and CDR2 LQKENI. V dropped 3 bases and J dropped 7; count of bases not matched to a gene: 6. CDR3 sequence: CASSPGQGTRQPQHF. CDR3 DNA: TGTGCCAGCTCACCGGGACAGGGGACGCGCCAGCCCCAGCATTTT.